This T cell receptor (beta chain) was retrieved from a study of cytomegalovirus exposure and HLA in healthy donors. CDR1 and CDR2 (germline): MNHEY, SMNVEV (reference sequence). This CDR3 has 15 residues. Germline trimming cut 4 bases from V and 2 bases from J; bases unmatched to any gene: 6. About this clone: Antigen specificity is unknown.

General study points: The likely origin of a cluster of highly shared sequence variants was a sequencing artifact. Many donors carried some public TCRs, although rarity characterized most TCR sequences. An Asian-associated ancestry cluster reportedly showed fewer N-insertions than the approximately 600-donor mean in a later analysis. Later analysis demonstrated an association between a missense DCLRE1C variant and TCR beta V- and J-gene trimming.

PCR primers comprised 60 Vbeta and 13 Jbeta primers. TCRdb's table, derived via immunoSEQ multiplex PCR, lists solely in-frame clones and lacks some. Of under 300,000 clones detected, 86% appear once; the ten largest clones hold around 4.2%. This TCR derives from a man in his forties in good health and CMV-seropositive. The sample comprised PBMCs. The chain carries TRBV27 and TRBJ2-7, with 9 bases aligning to TRBD1. The CDR3 is CASSYQQGAAYEQYF. The CDR3 nucleotides read TGTGCCAGCAGTTACCAACAGGGGGCAGCCTACGAGCAGTACTTC.